This passage covers 18 T cell receptor beta chains from one sample sequenced in a study of cytomegalovirus exposure and HLA in healthy donors. The PCR used 60 Vbeta and 13 Jbeta primers. Some clones are missing from TCRdb's copy, which holds only in-frame ones; the method was immunoSEQ multiplex PCR. The sample has 150,000 or so clones, approximately 72% seen once. Source material: PBMCs. These receptor sequences come from a young man in good health and CMV-seronegative.

This clone was seen a single time. Additional DNA sequences in this sample encode the identical CDR3. The genes are TRBV7-9 and TRBJ2-1; D perhaps matches TRBD2 (7 bases). CDR1 and CDR2 from the germline V gene are SEHNR and FQNEAQ (reference sequence). V shed 1 base and J shed 2 bases, with 12 bases lying between them. The CDR3 is 16 residues long. The CDR3 DNA reads as TGTGCCAGCAGCTTAGGGGGCGGGGGCCCCTACAATGAGCAGTTCTTC. Encoded protein: CASSLGGGGPYNEQFF.

This clone was observed once. The rearrangement links TRBV5-6 to TRBJ2-2; 14 bases are a match to TRBD2. Germline CDR1 is SGHDT and CDR2 is YYEEEE. Germline trimming cut 1 base from V and 4 bases from J; bases unmatched to any gene: 9. The CDR3 contains 19 residues. For the CDR3, the DNA is TGTGCCAGCAGCTTGTCTGAGACTAGCGGGGGGGCCCTCACCGGGGAGCTGTTTTTT. As protein: CASSLSETSGGALTGELFF.

This clone was counted a few times. This rearrangement joins TRBV7-8 to TRBJ2-2; D remains ambiguous. The V end lost 5 bases, the J end lost 5 bases, and 9 bases lay between the germline ends. Germline V lookup: CDR1 SGHVS, CDR2 FQNEAQ. The CDR3 totals 13 residues. The CDR3 nucleotides are TGTGCCAGCAGCAAACATCAAACCGGGGAGCTGTTTTTT. It yields the protein CASSKHQTGELFF.

The V call is TRBV2, the J call TRBJ2-5; D possibly corresponds to TRBD1 (5 bases). Trimming shortened V by 5 bases and J by 5 bases, and 12 bases separated the two germline ends. Germline CDR1 SNHLY, CDR2 FYNNEI. CDR3 size: 13 residues. DNA of the CDR3: TGTGCCAGCAGTCCCTTGGACAAGGAGACCCAGTACTTC. Translation gives CASSPLDKETQYF.

The rearrangement joins TRBV18 to TRBJ1-3; D unclear. Germline CDR1 KGHSH, CDR2 LQKENI. The V end lost 2 bases, the J end lost 0 bases, and 8 bases lay between the germline ends. The length of the CDR3 is 15 residues. The CDR3 region is CASSPERVSGNTIYF. CDR3 in DNA: TGTGCCAGCTCACCAGAGCGGGTCTCTGGAAACACCATATATTTT.

J is TRBJ1-2 and V is TRBV5-8; 9 positions match TRBD1. Germline CDR1 is SGHTS and CDR2 is YDEGEE. The CDR3 contains 13 residues. The V gene end was trimmed by 6 bases and the J gene end by 4 bases; junction bases not matched to a gene: 4. The DNA for the CDR3 is TGTGCCAGCACCGTGACAGGGGGCTATGGCTACACCTTC. It yields the protein CASTVTGGYGYTF.

The chain couples TRBV27 to TRBJ1-2; D remains unclear. V dropped 0 bases and J dropped 4 bases, with 6 bases sitting between them. The CDR3 length is 13 residues. CDR1 is MNHEY and CDR2 is SMNVEV in the germline V gene (reference sequence). CDR3 nucleotide sequence: TGTGCCAGCAGTTTATCTTACAGCTATGGCTACACCTTC. Its protein is CASSLSYSYGYTF.

This clone was observed a single time. The junction differs from germline at one of its ends, possibly a read error. J is TRBJ1-3 and V is TRBV2; D is unclear. The CDR3 loop spans 13 amino acids. Germline loops: CDR1 SNHLY, CDR2 FYNNEI. CDR3 in amino acids: CASSVGLGNPIYF. In DNA, the CDR3 is TGTGCCAGCAGTGTTGGACTCGGAAACCCCATATATTTT.

The gene calls are TRBV7-2 and TRBJ2-7; TRBD2 matches at 8 bases. CDR1 is SGHTA and CDR2 is FQGNSA in the germline V gene. The CDR3 spans 14 residues. Losses at the gene ends were 7 bases for V and 7 bases for J; bases not matched to a gene: 12. The CDR3 loop reads CASTYTGGRREQYF. Here the CDR3 DNA reads TGTGCCAGCACATATACGGGGGGGAGGAGGGAGCAGTACTTC. Supplemented by reference TRBV7-2 and TRBJ2-7, the full variable domain reads GAGVSQSPSNKVTEKGKDVELRCDPISGHTALYWYRQSLGQGLEFLIYFQGNSAPDKSGLPSDRFSAERTGGSVSTLTIQRTQQEDSAVYLCASTYTGGRREQYFGPGTRLTVT.

The chain is built from TRBV7-2 and TRBJ1-1; D gene ambiguous. V was clipped by 1 base and J by 10 bases, with 13 bases between them. The CDR3 sequence is 13 residues long. Germline CDR1 reads SGHTA; CDR2 reads FQGNSA. The CDR3 sequence is CASSLENSLGAFF. CDR3 DNA sequence: TGTGCCAGCAGCTTAGAGAACAGCCTCGGAGCTTTCTTT.

This chain connects TRBV7-3 to TRBJ1-6, with 8 bases that match TRBD1. This CDR3 comprises 13 residues. Per germline, CDR1 SGHTA and CDR2 FQGTGA. Losses at the gene ends were 5 bases for V and 10 bases for J; bases not matched to a gene: 4. The CDR3 region has the DNA TGTGCCAGCAGCCTCGGACAGGGATCACCCCTCCACTTT. It is translated as CASSLGQGSPLHF. Full variable domain (remainder filled in from reference TRBV7-3 and TRBJ1-6): GAGVSQTPSNKVTEKGKYVELRCDPISGHTALYWYRQSLGQGPEFLIYFQGTGAADDSGLPNDRFFAVRPEGSVSTLKIQRTERGDSAVYLCASSLGQGSPLHFGNGTRLTVT.

The chain uses TRBV4-1 and TRBJ2-7; no firm D call. The V gene's germline CDR1 is MGHRA and CDR2 YSYEKL. Deletions cut 1 base from V and 6 bases from J, with 13 bases between. The CDR3 runs 14 residues. Written as DNA, the CDR3 is TGCGCCAGCAGCCAAGTCACCGAGGCCGGCGAGCAGTACGTC. Translated: CASSQVTEAGEQYV.

This clone has a handful of counts. The V gene is TRBV7-2, the J gene TRBJ1-5, with 7 nucleotides matching TRBD1. This CDR3 has 15 amino acids. Germline V gives CDR1 SGHTA, CDR2 FQGNSA. Trimming cost V 1 base and J 4 bases; bases outside gene matches: 4. CDR3 residues: CASSLERGQNQPQHF. The CDR3 bases are TGTGCCAGCAGCTTAGAAAGGGGGCAAAATCAGCCCCAGCATTTT.

The rearrangement uses TRBV7-9 and TRBJ1-6; TRBD1 might be the D (6 bases). Per germline, CDR1 SEHNR and CDR2 FQNEAQ (reference sequence). V was pared by 0 bases and J by 4 bases, with 13 bases between. The CDR3 has 17 amino acids. Here the CDR3 reads CASSLAPPGEYNSPLHF. CDR3 bases: TGTGCCAGCAGCTTAGCACCCCCAGGGGAGTATAATTCACCCCTCCACTTT.

J is TRBJ1-6 and V is TRBV7-9; D may be TRBD1 (6 bases). The CDR3 consists of 12 residues. Per germline, CDR1 SEHNR and CDR2 FQNEAQ (reference sequence). The V end was cut by 3 bases, the J end by 10 bases, with 7 bases between. The DNA of the CDR3 is TGTGCCAGCAGCTTTGGGGGCTCACCCCTCCACTTT. Translating it yields CASSFGGSPLHF.

The V and J genes are TRBV30 and TRBJ2-7, with 7 bases aligning to TRBD1. CDR1 GTSNPN and CDR2 SVGIG come from the germline V gene (reference sequence). V trimming: 3 bases; J trimming: 3 bases; junction bases outside the gene matches: 8. The CDR3 is 14 amino acids. In nucleotides, the CDR3 is TGTGCCTGGAGACCGGGACAGAGCCTCTACGAGCAGTACTTC. Protein: CAWRPGQSLYEQYF.

The rearrangement uses TRBV10-3 and TRBJ1-2; no reliable D call. Germline V gene data show CDR1 as ENHRY and CDR2 as SYGVKD. This CDR3 region has 14 residues. Deletions cut 8 bases from V and 0 bases from J, with 13 bases between. CDR3 protein: CAILPQATNYGYTF. The CDR3, as DNA: TGTGCCATCTTGCCGCAGGCAACTAACTATGGCTACACCTTC.

The CDR3: CASSAPTGGWDEKLFF. DNA for the CDR3: TGTGCCAGCAGTGCCCCTACAGGGGGCTGGGATGAAAAACTGTTTTTT. The chain recombines TRBV6-4 with TRBJ1-4, with 9 bases fitting TRBD1. This CDR3 comprises 16 residues. Losses at the gene ends were 4 bases for V and 6 bases for J; bases not matched to a gene: 9. Germline CDR1 is MRHNA and CDR2 is SNTAGT.